This passage covers 24 T cell receptor beta chains from one sample sequenced in a study of glioma-infiltrating T cells. The iRepertoire nested amplicon-rescue multiplex PCR amplified TCR alpha and beta CDR3s from RNA. A single record per CDR3 protein comes from TCRdb applying MiXCR to the multiplex PCR reads. The table has 300,000 to 450,000 distinct CDR3 sequences, approximately 42% seen once. The specimen was glioma tissue, nonneoplastic brain tissue, or PBMCs (not recorded which). The origin of the receptors is a human donor with low-grade glioma or glioblastoma, undergoing nonglioma brain surgery, or in good health (not recorded which).

The V gene is TRBV20-1, the J gene TRBJ2-1; 10 bases map to TRBD2. CDR1 DFQATT and CDR2 SNEGSKA come from the germline V gene (reference sequence). This CDR3 is 16 amino acids long. The ends lost 5 bases at V and 2 bases at J; junction bases unmatched: 9. CDR3 loop: CSARTSGALTYNEQFF. The DNA of the CDR3 is TGCAGTGCTCGGACTAGCGGAGCCCTCACCTACAATGAGCAGTTCTTC.

This clonotype was seen repeatedly, ten times or more. This chain joins TRBV6-2 or TRBV6-3 and TRBJ2-2; unclear D gene. With 0 bases removed from V and 4 bases from J, the gap between germline ends came to 3 bases. The germline V gene encodes CDR1 MNHEY and CDR2 SVGEGT. CDR3 length: 13 residues. The CDR3 DNA sequence: TGTGCCAGCAGTTACTCGCCCACCGGGGAGCTGTTTTTT. Protein: CASSYSPTGELFF.

The chain carries TRBV20-1 and TRBJ2-5; 11 positions agree with TRBD2. The length of the CDR3 is 17 residues. Germline V gives CDR1 DFQATT, CDR2 SNEGSKA (reference sequence). V was clipped by 0 bases and J by 4 bases; unmatched bases: 10. CDR3 DNA: TGCAGTGCTAGAGATCCCCGCACTAGCGGGAGTGGAGAGACCCAGTACTTC. Protein: CSARDPRTSGSGETQYF.

This clonotype was counted between two and nine times. The chain is built from TRBV12-3 or TRBV12-4 and TRBJ2-1, with 8 bases fitting TRBD2. V shed 6 bases and J 0 bases; nucleotides not matched to a gene: 4. This CDR3 comprises 15 residues. DNA of the CDR3: TGTGCCAGCAGCCCCCGGGGGGGCTCCTACAATGAGCAGTTCTTC. Residues: CASSPRGGSYNEQFF.

This clonotype was recorded at least ten times. V is TRBV27 and J is TRBJ1-2, with D unresolved. The ends were cut back, 3 bases at V and 4 bases at J, with 9 bases in the middle. CDR3 length: 13 residues. Germline-derived CDR1 and CDR2 are MNHEY and SMNVEV (reference sequence). CDR3 sequence: CASSLEGGYGYTF. CDR3 DNA sequence: TGTGCCAGCAGTTTGGAGGGCGGCTATGGCTACACCTTC.

This clonotype has just a few counts. J is TRBJ2-2 and V is TRBV27, with D perhaps matching TRBD2 (5 bases). The germline gives CDR1 MNHEY, CDR2 SMNVEV (reference sequence). Trimming took 5 bases from V and 0 from J, leaving 13 bases between them. CDR3 size: 16 residues. CDR3 loop: CASSKIAFANTGELFF. In nucleotides, the CDR3 is TGTGCCAGCAGTAAAATAGCGTTCGCGAACACCGGGGAGCTGTTTTTT.

The chain has TRBV4-1 and TRBJ2-4; TRBD1 aligns across 8 bases. The V segment lost 4 bases and the J segment 7 bases; nucleotides outside the gene matches: 9. This CDR3 is 15 amino acids long. The germline CDR1 and CDR2 sequences are MGHRA and YSYEKL. The CDR3 sequence: CASSPRGQGINIQYF. The DNA of the CDR3 is TGCGCCAGCAGCCCGAGAGGACAGGGTATTAACATTCAGTACTTC.

Here the CDR3 reads CASSQTNEKLFF. The CDR3 DNA is TGTGCCAGCAGTCAGACGAATGAAAAACTGTTTTTT. The chain is built from TRBV6-1 and TRBJ1-4; the D is unclear. This CDR3 comprises 12 residues. Germline CDR1 is MNHNS and CDR2 is SASEGT. The V end was cut by 5 bases, the J end by 5 bases, with 6 bases between.

This clonotype appeared many times. The V gene is TRBV20-1, the J gene TRBJ2-7; 12 bases match TRBD2. This CDR3 spans 17 amino acids. Germline V lookup: CDR1 DFQATT, CDR2 SNEGSKA (reference sequence). Trimming at V came to 2 bases and at J to 3 bases, leaving 11 bases not matched to a gene. CDR3 nucleotide sequence: TGCAGTGCTAGATCCCGGCGACTAGCGGGAGCCATCTACGAGCAGTACTTC. It codes for CSARSRRLAGAIYEQYF.

The J gene is TRBJ2-7, the V gene TRBV7-3, with 7 bases that match TRBD1. After removal of 5 bases from V and 5 bases from J, the junction contained 6 bases not matched to a gene. Germline V gives CDR1 SGHTA, CDR2 FQGTGA. The CDR3 runs 13 residues. The CDR3 protein is CASSPTGLDEQYF. Here the CDR3 DNA reads TGTGCCAGCAGCCCGACAGGGCTCGACGAGCAGTACTTC.

This clonotype appeared once. A clone one base away is much larger, so this may be a read error. This CDR3 fails to terminate in the conserved phenylalanine or tryptophan, so it likely reflects a read error. This chain uses TRBV20-1 with TRBJ2-7; D remains ambiguous. Germline V gene lookup returns CDR1 DFQATT and CDR2 SNEGSKA (reference sequence). V dropped 5 bases and J dropped 0 bases, with 8 bases sitting between them. The CDR3 covers 12 residues. CDR3 protein: CSAPTDSYEQYS. CDR3 DNA sequence: TGCAGTGCTCCAACGGACTCCTACGAGCAGTACTCC.

This clonotype was recorded many times. The J gene is TRBJ2-3, the V gene TRBV27; 11 nucleotides agree with TRBD1. Germline CDR1 MNHEY, CDR2 SMNVEV (reference sequence). CDR3 size: 15 residues. The junction had 5 bases not matched to a gene; V was cut back by 6 bases and J by 3 bases. As DNA, the CDR3 is TGTGCCAGCAGCCCCGGGACAGGGGGAACAGATACGCAGTATTTT. It specifies CASSPGTGGTDTQYF.

Many counts were recorded for this clonotype. The chain uses TRBV2 and TRBJ1-1, with D possibly being TRBD1 (6 bases). The CDR3 extends over 12 amino acids. Per the germline V gene, CDR1 is SNHLY and CDR2 is FYNNEI. V was pared by 6 bases and J by 8 bases, with 13 bases between. The CDR3 is CASRRQVFEAFF. DNA of the CDR3: TGTGCCAGCAGAAGACAGGTATTCGAAGCTTTCTTT. Drawing the rest from reference TRBV2 and TRBJ1-1, the complete variable domain is EPEVTQTPSHQVTQMGQEVILRCVPISNHLYFYWYRQILGQKVEFLVSFYNNEISEKSEIFDDQFSVERPDGSNFTLKIRSTKLEDSAMYFCASRRQVFEAFFGQGTRLTVV.

There are many counts of this clonotype. The chain is built from TRBV27 and TRBJ2-7; D remains unclear. The CDR3 is made up of 15 amino acids. V shed 5 bases and J shed 0 bases, with 14 bases lying between them. The germline CDR1 and CDR2 sequences are MNHEY and SMNVEV (reference sequence). The CDR3 reads CASSQFNISSYEQYF. The CDR3 nucleotides read TGTGCCAGCAGTCAATTCAATATAAGCTCCTACGAGCAGTACTTC.

This chain connects TRBV4-3 to TRBJ2-7, with TRBD2 matching over 8 bases. The V and J ends lost 0 bases and 2 bases, in that order; junction bases with no gene match: 3. Looked up from germline, CDR1 is LGHNA and CDR2 is YSLEER. The CDR3 is 15 amino acids. The CDR3 DNA follows: TGCGCCAGCAGCCAAGAGGCGGGAGGTACCTACGAGCAGTACTTC. This sequence encodes CASSQEAGGTYEQYF.

The gene calls are TRBV6-6 and TRBJ1-1; D is ambiguous. Trimming shortened V by 2 bases and J by 1 base, and 5 bases separated the two germline ends. Germline assignment: CDR1 MNHNY and CDR2 SVGAGI (reference sequence). There are 13 residues in the CDR3. In DNA form, the CDR3 reads TGTGCCAGCAGTTACAACAGGAACACTGAAGCTTTCTTT. Translation gives CASSYNRNTEAFF.

There are a few counts of this clonotype. V gene TRBV7-2 combines with J gene TRBJ1-2; D may be TRBD1 (6 bases). Germline values: CDR1 SGHTA, CDR2 FQGNSA. The CDR3 covers 15 residues. V lost 3 bases, J lost 8 bases, and 19 bases lay in between. The CDR3: CASSLIPGGGSGYTF. CDR3 coding DNA: TGTGCCAGCAGCTTGATCCCGGGAGGGGGAAGCGGCTACACCTTC.

This clonotype was observed a few times. The chain employs TRBV7-2 and TRBJ2-7; possibly TRBD1 or TRBD2 for D (5 bases each). This CDR3 region has 14 residues. Trimming left V 8 bases short and J 0 bases short, with 14 bases between. Germline V gene data show CDR1 as SGHTA and CDR2 as FQGNSA. CDR3 sequence reads: CASGRDSSSYEQYF. For the CDR3, the DNA is TGTGCCAGCGGGAGAGACAGCTCCTCCTACGAGCAGTACTTC.

This rearrangement joins TRBV20-1 to TRBJ2-7; D is unclear. Germline V gives CDR1 DFQATT, CDR2 SNEGSKA (reference sequence). The CDR3 spans 12 residues. The CDR3 here is CSVETSSYEQYF. The CDR3 DNA reads TGCAGCGTTGAAACATCTTCCTACGAGCAGTACTTC.

There are a few counts of this clonotype. This chain links TRBV2 with TRBJ1-1; D gene unclear. Trimming stripped 6 bases from V and 1 base from J, with 12 bases between. Germline loops: CDR1 SNHLY, CDR2 FYNNEI. CDR3 length equals 14 residues. For the CDR3, the DNA is TGTGCCAGCAGACTACAGAATTGGAACACTGAAGCTTTCTTT. Amino acids: CASRLQNWNTEAFF.

As for this clonotype: One end of the junction does not line up with germline, which may come from a read error. This chain joins TRBV28 and TRBJ1-6; D remains ambiguous. The CDR3 is made up of 13 amino acids. CDR1 MDHEN and CDR2 SYDVKM come from the germline V gene. The CDR3 is CASTPRKNSPIHF. CDR3 sequence (DNA): TGTGCCAGCACCCCTCGGAAGAATTCACCCATCCACTTT.

Here the CDR3 DNA reads TGTGCCAGCAGCTTAGAGGGGCGACTAGCGGGAAACAATGAGCAGTTCTTC. Translation gives CASSLEGRLAGNNEQFF. The V and J genes are TRBV7-6 and TRBJ2-1; the match to TRBD2 covers 11 bases. Looked up from germline, CDR1 is SGHVS and CDR2 is FNYEAQ. J lost 5 bases, V lost 1 base, and 7 bases had no gene match. This CDR3 comprises 17 residues.

This clonotype was recorded many times. This chain links TRBV6-2 or TRBV6-3 with TRBJ2-1; either TRBD1 or TRBD2 may fit D (5 bases each). V shed 5 bases and J shed 2 bases, with 10 bases lying between them. Per the germline V gene, CDR1 is MNHEY and CDR2 is SVGEGT. This CDR3 region has 14 residues. The CDR3 sequence: CASSTGRTYNEQFF. Written as DNA, the CDR3 is TGTGCCAGCAGTACGGGGCGGACCTACAATGAGCAGTTCTTC.

Concerning this clonotype itself: One base away lies a much larger clone, so this may be a sequencing read error. V is TRBV20-1 and J is TRBJ2-7; TRBD2 might be the D (5 bases). The V and J ends lost 6 bases and 2 bases respectively, with 11 bases between them. This CDR3 has 12 residues. Germline V CDR1 and CDR2: DFQATT, SNEGSKA (reference sequence). The CDR3 loop reads CSAPNGAYEQYF. The CDR3 DNA reads as TGCAGTGCCCCAAACGGGGCCTACGAGCAGTACTTC.